These T cell receptor beta chains were read from a single sample in a study of blood T cell repertoires in COVID-19. TCRdb's copy holds only in-frame clones and misses some; the assay was immunoSEQ multiplex PCR. The sample has about 49,000 clones, around four fifths seen once. What was sequenced was peripheral blood. Receptors originate from a woman aged 55 to 70 with acute or convalescent COVID-19. The CDR3 runs from the conserved cysteine through the conserved F or W. The D gene is left open where the match is weak. A clone size is listed for some rows: how often the clone was seen (once, few, many), or a class if it is expanded.

cdr3_aa cdr3_nt v_call clone_size j_call d_call
CASSARGGGARNYGYTF TGTGCCAGCAGCGCCCGAGGTGGGGGGGCGAGAAACTATGGCTACACCTTC TRBV9 . TRBJ1-2 .
CASSETGGLMNTEAFF TGTGCCAGCAGCGAAACAGGGGGCCTAATGAACACTGAAGCTTTCTTT TRBV7-9 . TRBJ1-1 TRBD1
CASSFSLVWALFGDQPQHF TGTGCCAGCAGCTTTTCGCTTGTCTGGGCGCTGTTCGGGGATCAGCCCCAGCATTTT TRBV7-8 many TRBJ1-5 .
CASSLDPGGAGEKLFF TGTGCCAGCAGCTTGGACCCAGGGGGCGCAGGTGAAAAACTGTTTTTT TRBV5-6 once TRBJ1-4 TRBD1
CASSKPGQAPDTQYF TGTGCCAGTAGTAAGCCGGGACAGGCCCCAGATACGCAGTATTTT TRBV19 . TRBJ2-3 TRBD1
CASRKQGQGATGELFF TGTGCCAGCAGAAAACAGGGACAGGGCGCCACCGGGGAGCTGTTTTTT TRBV27 . TRBJ2-2 TRBD1
CASSLAGSYEQYF TGTGCCAGCAGCTTGGCAGGGTCCTACGAGCAGTACTTC TRBV5-4 . TRBJ2-7 .
CSVDPQSGGGYTF TGCAGCGTTGACCCTCAGTCAGGGGGTGGCTACACCTTC TRBV29-1 . TRBJ1-2 TRBD1
CASSSLTSQVSYGYTF TGTGCCAGCAGTTCGTTAACATCACAGGTTTCCTATGGCTACACCTTC TRBV6-5 . TRBJ1-2 .
CASSPGVYNQPQHF TGTGCCAGCAGTCCAGGGGTTTACAATCAGCCCCAGCATTTT TRBV28 . TRBJ1-5 .
CASSSGGAGTGELFF TGCGCCAGCAGCTCAGGGGGAGCGGGCACCGGGGAGCTGTTTTTT TRBV5-1 few TRBJ2-2 .
CASSLAASYEQYF TGTGCCAGCAGCTTAGCCGCGAGCTACGAGCAGTACTTC TRBV11-3 . TRBJ2-7 .
CASKQRLAKDEQFF TGTGCCAGCAAACAGAGACTAGCCAAGGATGAGCAGTTCTTC TRBV2 . TRBJ2-1 TRBD2
CASSAIIAGARFNEQFF TGTGCCAGTAGTGCGATAATAGCGGGAGCGCGTTTCAATGAGCAGTTCTTC TRBV19 few TRBJ2-1 TRBD2
CASSFSGLDGYTF TGTGCCAGCAGCTTTTCGGGGTTGGATGGCTACACCTTC TRBV7-2 . TRBJ1-2 .
CASSIGYSQETQYF TGTGCCAGTAGTATTGGTTACAGCCAAGAGACCCAGTACTTC TRBV19 . TRBJ2-5 .
CASSSTGPYGYTF TGTGCCAGCAGCTCGACAGGCCCCTATGGCTACACCTTC TRBV11-2 once TRBJ1-2 .
CAISEDSLSYGYTF TGTGCCATCAGCGAAGACAGTTTGAGCTATGGCTACACCTTC TRBV10-3 . TRBJ1-2 .
CATSSGGEETDTQYF TGTGCCACCAGCAGTGGCGGGGAAGAAACAGATACGCAGTATTTT TRBV15 . TRBJ2-3 .
CASSYSSGSYEQYF TGTGCCAGCAGTTATTCTAGCGGCTCCTACGAGCAGTACTTC TRBV7-3 . TRBJ2-7 TRBD2
CASSLTGTAGQPQHF TGCGCCAGCAGCTTGACAGGAACCGCTGGTCAGCCCCAGCATTTT TRBV5-1 . TRBJ1-5 .
CASSLAQAQETQYF TGTGCCAGCAGCTTAGCGCAGGCACAAGAGACCCAGTACTTC TRBV7-2 . TRBJ2-5 .
CSAQRVHEQFF TGCAGTGCTCAGCGGGTCCATGAGCAGTTCTTC TRBV20-1 once TRBJ2-1 .